These T cell receptor beta chains were read from a single sample in a study of Graves' ophthalmopathy and Graves' hyperthyroidism. TCRdb itself ran the multiplex PCR reads through MiXCR, one entry per CDR3 protein. Of more than 300,000 distinct CDR3 sequences in the sample, roughly a sixth were seen once. The sequenced sample was peripheral blood. The receptors were sampled from an adult woman with stable Graves' hyperthyroidism. CDR3s include the opening cysteine and the closing phenylalanine or tryptophan. The order of the fields is clone size, J gene, D gene, V gene, CDR3 protein, CDR3 DNA. D genes are given only for firm matches. The listing skips clone size in some rows; elsewhere it reads once, few, many or a size class.

many	TRBJ1-2	.	TRBV12-3/TRBV12-4	CASSFGPGLMGGYTF	TGTGCCAGCAGTTTTGGGCCGGGACTTATGGGTGGCTACACCTTC
few	TRBJ2-7	.	TRBV29-1	CSAGTPYLDEQYF	TGCAGCGCCGGGACCCCTTATTTGGACGAGCAGTACTTC
many	TRBJ1-2	TRBD1	TRBV4-1	CASSQGLKGQPNYGYTF	TGCGCCAGCAGCCAAGGACTGAAGGGACAGCCTAACTATGGCTACACCTTC
many	TRBJ1-5	TRBD1	TRBV7-8	CASSRTGQESNQPQHF	TGTGCCAGCAGCCGTACGGGACAGGAAAGCAATCAGCCCCAGCATTTT
many	TRBJ2-4	TRBD2	TRBV30	CAWSVPRLANIQYF	TGTGCCTGGAGTGTCCCGAGACTAGCTAACATTCAGTACTTC
.	TRBJ1-1	.	TRBV5-4	CASSLEQENTEAFF	TGTGCCAGCAGCTTAGAACAAGAGAACACTGAAGCTTTCTTT
few	TRBJ2-7	TRBD2	TRBV20-1	CSADKRGDREQYF	TGCAGTGCCGATAAACGGGGGGATCGCGAGCAGTACTTC
.	TRBJ1-5	.	TRBV12-3/TRBV12-4	CASTWDTQSNQPQHF	TGTGCCAGTACCTGGGACACTCAAAGCAATCAGCCCCAGCATTTT
.	TRBJ2-4	TRBD2	TRBV6-1	CTSKRTSGRVEETKYF	TGTACCAGCAAACGGACTAGCGGGAGGGTAGAAGAGACCAAGTACTTC
many	TRBJ2-5	.	TRBV28	CASSSPANLGSETQYF	TGTGCCAGCAGTTCCCCCGCGAACCTAGGATCCGAGACCCAGTACTTC
many	TRBJ2-5	TRBD1	TRBV7-9	CASSLRQGWETQYF	TGTGCCAGCAGCTTAAGACAGGGTTGGGAGACCCAGTACTTC
many	TRBJ2-5	TRBD1	TRBV28	CASSRGRGFYEETQYF	TGTGCCAGCAGCAGGGGCAGGGGGTTTTACGAAGAGACCCAGTACTTC
many	TRBJ2-7	TRBD2	TRBV20-1	CSASMASGGTYEQYF	TGCAGTGCTAGCATGGCTAGCGGGGGGACCTACGAGCAGTACTTC
few	TRBJ2-4	TRBD1	TRBV19	CASSPRETGFGNIKYF	TGTGCCAGTAGTCCGCGAGAGACAGGGTTCGGAAACATTAAGTACTTC
many	TRBJ1-1	.	TRBV6-2/TRBV6-3	CASSYGRGLNTEAFF	TGTGCCAGCAGTTACGGTAGGGGATTGAACACTGAAGCTTTCTTT
many	TRBJ1-1	TRBD1	TRBV6-2/TRBV6-3	CASRRQGSEAFF	TGTGCCAGCAGGAGACAGGGCTCTGAAGCTTTCTTT
many	TRBJ2-7	.	TRBV6-1	CASSAPGSYEQYF	TGTGCCAGCAGCGCCCCTGGCTCCTACGAGCAGTACTTC
many	TRBJ2-7	.	TRBV6-2/TRBV6-3	CASNAGAGTQFARYEQYF	TGTGCCAGCAATGCCGGGGCAGGGACCCAATTTGCCAGATACGAGCAGTACTTC
.	TRBJ2-2	.	TRBV7-8	CASSAEATGELFF	TGTGCCAGCAGCGCAGAAGCTACAGGGGAGCTGTTTTTT
many	TRBJ1-1	TRBD1	TRBV4-1	CASSQDRTGSVFMNTEAFF	TGCGCCAGCAGCCAAGATCGGACAGGGTCAGTGTTCATGAACACTGAAGCTTTCTTT
many	TRBJ2-5	TRBD2	TRBV11-2	CASSLGRLAGMGETQYF	TGTGCCAGCAGCTTAGGCCGATTAGCGGGAATGGGAGAGACCCAGTACTTC
many	TRBJ1-1	.	TRBV29-1	CSAQKWTGISQEEAFF	TGCAGCGCACAGAAATGGACCGGGATCTCCCAGGAGGAGGCTTTCTTT
once	TRBJ1-5	.	TRBV12-3/TRBV12-4	CASSSSLGGGNQPQHF	TGTGCCAGCAGCTCCTCCCTAGGGGGTGGCAATCAGCCCCAGCATTTT
many	TRBJ2-7	.	TRBV3-1	CASSQDFPGLPYEQYF	TGTGCCAGCAGCCAAGATTTTCCGGGACTCCCCTACGAGCAGTACTTC
many	TRBJ1-2	.	TRBV19	CASNPAGKDYGYTF	TGTGCCAGCAATCCCGCGGGAAAGGACTATGGCTACACCTTC
.	TRBJ1-1	.	TRBV28	CASGWTVNTEAFF	TGTGCCAGCGGGTGGACAGTGAACACTGAAGCTTTCTTT
.	TRBJ1-3	.	TRBV30	CAWIERPGNTIYF	TGTGCCTGGATTGAGAGGCCTGGAAACACCATATATTTT
many	TRBJ2-7	.	TRBV6-5	CASNLGVRLDSYEQHF	TGTGCCAGCAATTTGGGTGTTCGCCTTGACTCCTACGAGCAGCACTTC
many	TRBJ2-2	TRBD1	TRBV12-3/TRBV12-4	CASSPDRVAGELFF	TGTGCCAGCAGTCCTGACAGGGTGGCCGGGGAGCTGTTTTTT
many	TRBJ1-1	.	TRBV19	CASSIPGRGNTEAFF	TGTGCCAGTAGTATCCCTGGCAGGGGCAACACTGAAGCTTTCTTT
.	TRBJ1-6	.	TRBV30	CAWSFRVNSPLHF	TGTGCCTGGAGTTTCAGGGTGAATTCACCCCTCCACTTT
many	TRBJ1-1	.	TRBV19	CASSRFSMNTEAFF	TGTGCCAGTAGTCGGTTCAGTATGAACACTGAAGCTTTCTTT
many	TRBJ2-7	TRBD1	TRBV7-9	CASSLGGTGTYEQYF	TGTGCCAGCAGCTTAGGAGGGACAGGGACCTACGAGCAGTACTTC
many	TRBJ1-5	.	TRBV5-6	CASSQGGRVNQPQHF	TGTGCCAGCAGCCAGGGAGGGCGGGTCAATCAGCCCCAGCATTTT
many	TRBJ2-2	TRBD1	TRBV28	CASSLNIWDRVGTGELFF	TGTGCCAGCAGTTTAAATATTTGGGACAGGGTGGGCACCGGGGAGCTGTTTTTT
many	TRBJ2-7	.	TRBV2	CASSEGLGRSYEQYF	TGTGCCAGCAGTGAGGGGCTGGGACGTTCCTACGAGCAGTACTTC
few	TRBJ1-1	.	TRBV12-3/TRBV12-4	CASSFAALDTEAFF	TGTGCCAGCAGTTTCGCAGCCCTTGACACTGAAGCTTTCTTT
many	TRBJ2-7	.	TRBV14	CASSPLIDYEQYF	TGTGCCAGCAGCCCGCTGATTGACTACGAGCAGTACTTC
many	TRBJ1-2	TRBD1	TRBV27	CASSLQGGNGYTF	TGTGCCAGCAGTTTACAGGGGGGGAATGGCTACACCTTC
few	TRBJ2-7	.	TRBV12-3/TRBV12-4	CASSPPGPTYEQYF	TGTGCCAGCAGTCCTCCGGGACCGACCTACGAGCAGTACTTC
few	TRBJ1-4	TRBD1	TRBV12-3/TRBV12-4	CASSLGQGVTLLFF	TGTGCCAGCAGTCTTGGACAGGGGGTGACTTTACTGTTTTTT
many	TRBJ1-1	.	TRBV20-1	CSAREGGTEAFF	TGCAGTGCTAGAGAGGGGGGCACTGAAGCTTTCTTT
many	TRBJ1-2	.	TRBV6-5	CASSYPRPGEGYTF	TGTGCCAGCAGTTACCCCCGTCCGGGGGAAGGCTACACCTTC
many	TRBJ2-5	TRBD2	TRBV20-1	CSATLAGQETQYF	TGCAGTGCTACACTAGCGGGTCAAGAGACCCAGTACTTC
many	TRBJ2-2	.	TRBV28	CASSGGLNTGELFF	TGTGCCAGCAGTGGGGGGCTGAACACCGGGGAGCTGTTTTTT
.	TRBJ2-5	TRBD2	TRBV4-3	CASSQGSGGLQETQYF	TGCGCCAGCAGCCAAGGGAGCGGGGGCCTACAAGAGACCCAGTACTTC